The text below deals with one TCR beta chain. Its antigen is as yet unknown. Cryopreserved PBMCs provided about 2 micrograms of genomic DNA for the TCR beta libraries. This record belongs to a study of cytotoxic CD8 clonotypes in ibrutinib-treated CLL. Overall study: Around 25 partial and 2 complete responses; at median around 71 months, around 15 remitted, roughly 12 progressed. After a median about 13 months on treatment (6 to 36), response samples were drawn.

This table comes from immunoSEQ multiplex PCR, and its TCRdb copy is limited to in-frame clones, with some not included. The data contain approximately 150,000 clones, approximately 90% of them singletons. General study points: Sustained-remission and progressing patients had unequal sampling times.

V lost 8 bases and J 1 base, leaving 21 bases between the germline ends. The germline gives CDR1 LNHDA, CDR2 SQIVND (reference sequence). The CDR3 runs 17 residues. Material: PBMCs, obtained at disease progression, from a patient treated with ibrutinib. The chain is built from TRBV19 and TRBJ2-1, with D perhaps matching TRBD1 (6 bases). The TCR sequence derives from a human donor with chronic lymphocytic leukemia. The CDR3 reads CASHRAQGPPSYNEQFF. CDR3 DNA sequence: TGTGCCAGTCACAGGGCCCAAGGGCCCCCTTCCTACAATGAGCAGTTCTTC.